The source of this T cell receptor (beta chain) is a study of vaccination effects on CD4 cells after COVID-19. Whole-study results and caveats: The study, lacking early post-infection timepoints, had few convalescent patients.

Concerning this clone: No antigen is known for it.

The culture ran for approximately 11 days before CD4+ T cells were isolated. Half of the medium was exchanged for IL-2 medium on both days 3 and 7. CDR1 SGHNT and CDR2 YYREEE come from the germline V gene (reference sequence). Trimming took 3 bases from V and 6 from J, leaving 10 bases between them. This CDR3 contains 14 residues. The protocol was immunoSEQ multiplex PCR, while the TCRdb copy is restricted to in-frame clones and leaves out a portion. The table lists roughly 34,000 clones, about two thirds of them singletons. The receptor was isolated from a human donor who received a COVID-19 vaccine. Sequencing was performed on CD4+ T cells from PBMCs cultured without peptide, taken before COVID-19 vaccination. This chain connects TRBV5-4 to TRBJ1-6, with unresolved D. The DNA of the CDR3 is TGTGCCAGCAGCTCTAAGGACGGTAATTCACCCCTCCACTTT. This sequence encodes CASSSKDGNSPLHF.